What follows is one TCR beta chain and its context. The antigen is not known. The CDR3 contains 17 residues. J was trimmed by 7 bases and V by 3 bases; bases with no gene match: 11. Germline CDR1 and CDR2: SGHRS and YFSETQ. Assay: immunoSEQ multiplex PCR; the TCRdb copy retains only in-frame clones and omits some. The sample includes 2,800 or so clones, about 30% of them seen just once. Adjacent lung samples, free of atypia, were obtained at least 2 cm from the tumor margin. This sample was taken from a study of T cells in localized non-small cell lung cancer. Findings of the study overall: Exceeding tumor, uninvolved adjacent lung had the highest T cell clonality. Adjacent lung had a median roughly 58 of the 100 largest tumor clones. Higher blood T cell density tracked longer overall survival.

The chain couples TRBV5-1 to TRBJ2-1, with TRBD1 matching over 12 bases. The origin of this receptor is a man aged 40 to 75 with stage I lung adenocarcinoma. This specimen was normal lung tissue next to the tumor, taken before any cancer treatment. The DNA of the CDR3 is TGCGCCAGCAGCTCATCTACCGGGACAGGGGGCAGGAATGAGCAGTTCTTC. It codes for CASSSSTGTGGRNEQFF.